The 9 T cell receptor beta chains below were found in one sample sequenced in a study of blood T cell repertoires in COVID-19. Sequencing used immunoSEQ multiplex PCR; TCRdb keeps in-frame clones, though not all of them. The sample includes some 22,000 clones, 85% to 90% seen only once; the top ten take 25% to 30%. The specimen sequenced was peripheral blood. All receptors derive from a man aged 65 to 85 with COVID-19, enrolled during active disease.

The sample holds one count of this clone. J is TRBJ2-7 and V is TRBV14, with 7 bases that match TRBD2. There are 14 residues in the CDR3. Germline values: CDR1 SGHDN, CDR2 FVKESK. V shed 3 bases, J shed 7 bases, and the junction held 9 bases outside the gene matches. CDR3 nucleotides: TGTGCCAGCAGCCACCGGCCGGGAGCGGGGGAGCAGTACTTC. This gives the protein CASSHRPGAGEQYF.

The chain is built from TRBV4-2 and TRBJ2-1, with TRBD2 as a possible D gene (7 bases). CDR1 LGHNA and CDR2 YNFKEQ come from the germline V gene. V was shortened by 5 bases and J by 5 bases, with 19 bases between the two germline ends. The CDR3 is 16 amino acids. CDR3 DNA sequence: TGTGCCAGCAGCTCGCGAGGGGGGGGGTTCGACAATGAGCAGTTCTTC. Amino acid sequence: CASSSRGGGFDNEQFF.

The V call is TRBV6-5, the J call TRBJ2-1; 9 nucleotides align to TRBD2. With 7 bases clipped from V and 5 bases from J, the junction kept 9 bases outside the gene matches. CDR1 and CDR2 (germline): MNHEY, SVGAGI. The CDR3 has 15 amino acids. The CDR3 here is CASTRAAGGNNEQFF. Here the CDR3 DNA reads TGTGCCAGCACCCGGGCAGCGGGAGGTAACAATGAGCAGTTCTTC.

This chain uses TRBV7-2 with TRBJ1-4, with 9 bases lining up with TRBD1. CDR3 length: 16 residues. Germline loops: CDR1 SGHTA, CDR2 FQGNSA. V lost 5 bases and J lost 6; bases outside the gene matches: 10. Here the CDR3 DNA reads TGTGCCAGCAGCCCCTTTCCGACAGGGGGTTATGAAAAACTGTTTTTT. Translation gives CASSPFPTGGYEKLFF.

The chain carries TRBV5-1 and TRBJ1-1, with D maybe TRBD1 (5 bases). With 0 bases removed from V and 6 bases from J, the gap between germline ends came to 15 bases. Germline V gene lookup returns CDR1 SGHRS and CDR2 YFSETQ. The CDR3 spans 15 residues. CDR3 coding DNA: TGCGCCAGCAGCTTGGTAGCCGGGGCGGGGGCTGAAGCTTTCTTT. Translated, it gives CASSLVAGAGAEAFF.

The CDR3 coding sequence is TGTGCCAGCAGCTTAGCAGTACCCACCGGGGAGCTGTTTTTT. Translation: CASSLAVPTGELFF. This chain uses TRBV11-2 with TRBJ2-2; D is unresolved. The CDR3 covers 14 residues. Germline V gene lookup returns CDR1 SGHAT and CDR2 FQNNGV. The V and J ends lost 1 base and 4 bases respectively, with 7 bases between them.

This chain links TRBV7-8 with TRBJ2-5, with 15 bases identical to TRBD2. CDR3 size: 16 residues. Germline V gene lookup returns CDR1 SGHVS and CDR2 FQNEAQ. The junction had 6 bases not matched to a gene; V was cut back by 5 bases and J by 5 bases. The CDR3 coding sequence is TGTGCCAGCAGCCGTGGACTAGCGGGGGGGCCGGAGACCCAGTACTTC. Protein sequence: CASSRGLAGGPETQYF.

The chain uses TRBV10-3 and TRBJ2-7, with 8 bases identical to TRBD2. CDR1 is ENHRY, CDR2 SYGVKD, per germline. With V trimmed by 7 bases and J by 5 bases, 19 bases remained unmatched. The CDR3 loop spans 17 amino acids. The CDR3 region is CAIKNPSGLDGRDEQYF. CDR3 nucleotide sequence: TGTGCCATCAAGAATCCTAGCGGGCTAGACGGCCGTGACGAGCAGTACTTC.

V and J are TRBV12-3 or TRBV12-4 and TRBJ1-5, with D unclear. The CDR3 length is 13 residues. Trimming removed 3 bases at V and 4 bases at J, with 7 bases between. CDR3 in amino acids: CASSFGGNQPQHF. In DNA, the CDR3 is TGTGCCAGCAGTTTCGGCGGGAATCAGCCCCAGCATTTT.